The clone carrying this T cell receptor (beta chain) was seen only a few times. What it binds is not known. The data are from a study of beta chain features in type 1 diabetes. Study at large: When patients were set against healthy donors, age, gender and cell yields were similar.

This CDR3 region has 15 residues. V gave up 9 bases and J gave up 2 bases, with 20 bases separating them. CDR1 and CDR2 from the germline V gene are LNHDA and SQIVND (reference sequence). Isolated RNA was reverse transcribed in full, so expressed TCRB transcripts were sequenced. It was found that naive, central memory and regulatory T cell samples averaged approximately 3.5 million reads. Sequencing used immunoSEQ multiplex PCR; TCRdb keeps in-frame clones, though not all of them. The table shows some 200,000 clones, with around 9.9% occurring only once. General study points: The study found fewer insertions and more deletions at VDJ junctions in type 1 diabetes patients.

Source material: central memory CD4+ T cells from blood. The chain recombines TRBV19 with TRBJ2-7; D is possibly TRBD2 (5 bases). The receptor comes from a man aged 18 to 30 in good health. In DNA form, the CDR3 reads TGTGCCAGCCAAGCAGCGGCGGGTCGGCCCTACGAGCAGTACTTC. Amino acid sequence: CASQAAAGRPYEQYF.